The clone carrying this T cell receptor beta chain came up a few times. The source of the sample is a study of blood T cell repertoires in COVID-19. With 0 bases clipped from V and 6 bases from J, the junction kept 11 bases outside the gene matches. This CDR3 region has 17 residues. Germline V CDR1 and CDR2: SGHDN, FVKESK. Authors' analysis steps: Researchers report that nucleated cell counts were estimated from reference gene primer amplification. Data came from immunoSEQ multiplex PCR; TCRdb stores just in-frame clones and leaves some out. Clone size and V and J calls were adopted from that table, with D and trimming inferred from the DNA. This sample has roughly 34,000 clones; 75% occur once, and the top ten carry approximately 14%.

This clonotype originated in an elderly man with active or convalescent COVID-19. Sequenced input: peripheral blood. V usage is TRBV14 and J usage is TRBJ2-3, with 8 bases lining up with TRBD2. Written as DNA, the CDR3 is TGTGCCAGCAGCCAAGATTTTTTAGGCGGGAGGAAGGATACGCAGTATTTT. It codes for CASSQDFLGGRKDTQYF.